Each of the 30 T cell receptor beta chains below was sequenced from the same sample in a study of blood T cells in healthy people across ages. Through a sample-barcoded 5' primer and a J-beta primer mix, a second PCR was run for 7 to 11 cycles. TCRdb recomputed calls from the 5' RACE reads with MiXCR, one row per CDR3 protein. The sample shows 600,000 to 1,000,000 distinct CDR3 sequences, approximately 25% of them seen only once. This sample was also put to use in a study of T cells of mothers and their children.

The sample taken for sequencing was blood. These receptors came from a boy between 10 and 17 years old in good health.

CDR3 sequence: CASSSGGSSNQPQHF. CDR3 nucleotide sequence: TGTGCCAGCAGCTCGGGGGGTAGTAGCAATCAGCCCCAGCATTTT. The V call is TRBV7-2, the J call TRBJ1-5, with D tentatively TRBD1 (5 bases). This CDR3 is built from 15 residues. V shed 4 bases and J shed 0 bases, with 10 bases lying between them. Germline V CDR1 and CDR2: SGHTA, FQGNSA.

This chain joins TRBV20-1 and TRBJ1-1, with D maybe TRBD1 (6 bases). This CDR3 spans 11 amino acids. CDR1 DFQATT and CDR2 SNEGSKA come from the germline V gene (reference sequence). The ends were cut back, 0 bases at V and 12 bases at J, with 11 bases in the middle. CDR3 protein: CSARDVGQTFF. The CDR3 bases are TGCAGTGCTAGAGACGTCGGACAGACTTTCTTT.

In this sample, this clonotype turned up a few times. V gene TRBV7-9 combines with J gene TRBJ1-4, with no clear D. Germline CDR1 is SEHNR and CDR2 is FQNEAQ (reference sequence). The CDR3 spans 13 residues. V was clipped by 1 base and J by 3 bases, with 3 bases between them. Here the CDR3 DNA reads TGTGCCAGCAGCTTAGGATCTAATGAAAAACTGTTTTTT. Translating gives CASSLGSNEKLFF.

The rearrangement joins TRBV3-1 to TRBJ2-2; 9 bases are a match to TRBD2. V was pared by 0 bases and J by 6 bases, with 8 bases of the junction left unmatched. Germline assignment: CDR1 LGHDT and CDR2 YNNKEL (reference sequence). CDR3 length equals 17 residues. As DNA, the CDR3 is TGTGCCAGCAGCCAAGAGTGGTCTAGCGGGATCGCCGGGGAGCTGTTTTTT. Translated, it gives CASSQEWSSGIAGELFF.

This clonotype came up a few times. The CDR3: CASRPLAGGRETQYF. The DNA of the CDR3 is TGTGCCAGCAGACCACTAGCGGGGGGACGAGAGACCCAGTACTTC. The J gene is TRBJ2-5, the V gene TRBV2; the match to TRBD2 covers 12 bases. Per the germline V gene, CDR1 is SNHLY and CDR2 is FYNNEI. This CDR3 comprises 15 residues. V shed 6 bases and J 4 bases; nucleotides not matched to a gene: 6. Together with reference TRBV2 and TRBJ2-5, the CDR3 gives the full variable domain: EPEVTQTPSHQVTQMGQEVILRCVPISNHLYFYWYRQILGQKVEFLVSFYNNEISEKSEIFDDQFSVERPDGSNFTLKIRSTKLEDSAMYFCASRPLAGGRETQYFGPGTRLLVL.

This clonotype was recorded a few times. The V gene is TRBV9, the J gene TRBJ2-3, with TRBD1 matching over 7 bases. CDR1 is SGDLS and CDR2 is YYNGEE in the germline V gene. The CDR3 totals 16 residues. J lost 0 bases, V lost 0 bases, and 4 bases had no gene match. The CDR3 nucleotides read TGTGCCAGCAGCGTAGGTGAGGGGGCAAGCACAGATACGCAGTATTTT. Its protein product is CASSVGEGASTDTQYF.

This sequence joins TRBV12-3 or TRBV12-4 and TRBJ1-2, with 9 bases fitting TRBD1. Trimming removed 3 bases from V and 3 bases from J; junction bases left unmatched: 8. The CDR3 has 16 amino acids. The CDR3 region is CASSFFTGGLDYGYTF. CDR3 in DNA: TGTGCCAGCAGTTTCTTCACAGGGGGCCTGGACTATGGCTACACCTTC.

This clonotype was counted between two and nine times. This rearrangement joins TRBV7-8 to TRBJ2-3; 7 bases are shared with TRBD1. The CDR3 is 16 residues long. Germline lookup yields CDR1 SGHVS and CDR2 FQNEAQ. With V trimmed by 5 bases and J by 2 bases, 10 bases remained unmatched. CDR3 nucleotides: TGTGCCAGCAGCCGCACAGGGGCGATATTCACAGATACGCAGTATTTT. Translated: CASSRTGAIFTDTQYF.

The chain is built from TRBV6-2 or TRBV6-3 and TRBJ1-2; D gene unclear. Trimming pared 1 base from V and 3 bases from J, leaving 6 bases between. CDR1 MNHEY and CDR2 SVGEGT come from the germline V gene. This CDR3 is 13 amino acids long. CDR3 sequence: CASSYFPDYGYTF. The CDR3 region has the DNA TGTGCCAGCAGTTACTTTCCCGACTATGGCTACACCTTC.

This clonotype was seen only a few times. The rearrangement joins TRBV6-1 to TRBJ2-7; the D gene is possibly TRBD2 (6 bases). Germline assignment: CDR1 MNHNS and CDR2 SASEGT. The CDR3 spans 13 residues. V gave up 1 base and J gave up 4 bases, with 8 bases separating them. As DNA, the CDR3 is TGTGCCAGCAGTGAAGGGGGGGATTACGAGCAGTACTTC. Protein product: CASSEGGDYEQYF.

The chain joins TRBV7-9 to TRBJ1-6; D is unclear. Germline V gene lookup returns CDR1 SEHNR and CDR2 FQNEAQ (reference sequence). The CDR3 spans 13 residues. With 5 bases removed from V and 12 bases from J, the gap between germline ends came to 14 bases. CDR3 amino acids: CASSAEPSGPLHF. For the CDR3, the DNA is TGTGCCAGCAGCGCCGAGCCTTCGGGACCCCTCCACTTT.

This chain connects TRBV27 to TRBJ1-1, with unresolved D. In germline, CDR1 is MNHEY, CDR2 SMNVEV (reference sequence). The CDR3 length is 12 residues. V was trimmed by 6 bases and J by 4 bases, leaving 9 bases between them. The CDR3, as DNA: TGTGCCAGCAGATCACTGAGCACTGAAGCTTTCTTT. As protein: CASRSLSTEAFF.

V usage is TRBV20-1 and J usage is TRBJ1-1; D might be TRBD1 (5 bases). This CDR3 has 15 amino acids. Germline CDR1 and CDR2: DFQATT and SNEGSKA (reference sequence). The V end was cut by 6 bases, the J end by 3 bases, with 20 bases between. The CDR3 spells CSAGDFHRWDTEAFF. CDR3 DNA: TGCAGTGCGGGGGACTTTCATAGATGGGACACTGAAGCTTTCTTT.

The gene calls are TRBV19 and TRBJ2-5, with D unresolved. The J call may be faulty, since TRBJ2-7 better matches the DNA end. Germline loops: CDR1 LNHDA, CDR2 SQIVND (reference sequence). This CDR3 region has 13 residues. CDR3: CASSIGSSDEQYF. The DNA for the CDR3 is TGTGCCAGTAGTATAGGGAGTTCGGACGAGCAGTACTTC.

The chain combines TRBV29-1 with TRBJ1-1; D gene ambiguous. This CDR3 is 11 amino acids long. The V gene lost 5 bases and the J gene lost 5 bases, with 9 bases spanning the gap. Germline CDR1 is SQVTM and CDR2 is ANQGSEA. CDR3 protein: CSVLSDTEAFF. The CDR3 nucleotides are TGCAGCGTTCTATCAGATACTGAAGCTTTCTTT.

The chain recombines TRBV29-1 with TRBJ1-4; D unclear. The germline V gene encodes CDR1 SQVTM and CDR2 ANQGSEA. This CDR3 contains 12 residues. V was pared by 5 bases and J by 7 bases, with 11 bases between. Here the CDR3 reads CSVSFFSEKLFF. CDR3 nucleotide sequence: TGCAGCGTTTCGTTTTTTTCTGAAAAACTGTTTTTT.

This chain joins TRBV7-8 and TRBJ2-5, with 9 bases identical to TRBD2. J gave up 5 bases and V 3 bases, and 10 bases lay outside the gene matches. Germline V gene lookup returns CDR1 SGHVS and CDR2 FQNEAQ. The CDR3 covers 16 residues. CDR3: CASSFRALSGGETQYF. In DNA form, the CDR3 reads TGTGCCAGCAGCTTCAGGGCCCTAAGCGGGGGGGAGACCCAGTACTTC.

V is TRBV6-6 and J is TRBJ2-7; 7 bases agree with TRBD1. CDR3 length: 14 residues. The germline CDR1 and CDR2 sequences are MNHNY and SVGAGI (reference sequence). V lost 5 bases, J lost 5 bases, and 9 bases stayed unmatched. As DNA, the CDR3 is TGTGCCAGCAGTAAGACCCCGACAGGGAACGAGCAGTACTTC. Protein sequence: CASSKTPTGNEQYF.

V gene TRBV2 combines with J gene TRBJ1-2; TRBD1 aligns across 10 bases. The CDR3 extends over 15 amino acids. Per germline, CDR1 SNHLY and CDR2 FYNNEI. J was trimmed by 2 bases and V by 4 bases; bases with no gene match: 4. CDR3 DNA sequence: TGTGCCAGCAGTGCCTCGGGACAGGGGAACTATGGCTACACCTTC. Amino acid sequence: CASSASGQGNYGYTF.

Remarks on this clonotype: Sequence at one end of the junction differs from germline and may be a read error. This sequence joins TRBV24-1 and TRBJ1-2; 9 nucleotides agree with TRBD1. This CDR3 spans 13 amino acids. Germline CDR1 and CDR2: KGHDR and SFDVKD. The CDR3: CATSEPGTGRNVF. The CDR3, as DNA: TGTGCCACCAGTGAGCCCGGGACAGGGCGTAATGTCTTC.

Of note for this clonotype: The junction shows a germline mismatch at one end, possibly a read error. The CDR3 spells CVSSYPETQYF. The CDR3 region has the DNA TGTGTCAGCAGTTATCCCGAGACCCAGTACTTC. V gene TRBV6-2 or TRBV6-3 combines with J gene TRBJ2-5, with unresolved D. The germline gives CDR1 MNHEY, CDR2 SVGEGT. The CDR3 has 11 amino acids.

The V gene is TRBV7-2, the J gene TRBJ1-1; 8 bases align to TRBD1. Germline V gene sequence: CDR1 SGHTA, CDR2 FQGNSA. Trimming at V came to 3 bases and at J to 5 bases, leaving 8 bases not matched to a gene. CDR3 size: 15 residues. The CDR3 loop reads CASSLAPQGATEAFF. CDR3 nucleotide sequence: TGTGCCAGCAGCTTGGCCCCCCAGGGGGCTACTGAAGCTTTCTTT.

This rearrangement joins TRBV7-2 to TRBJ2-1, with D perhaps given as TRBD1 or TRBD2 (6 bases each). There are 15 residues in the CDR3. V lost 5 bases and J lost 0, with 11 bases in between. Germline V lookup: CDR1 SGHTA, CDR2 FQGNSA. CDR3 sequence: CASSVTGASYNEQFF. The CDR3 bases are TGTGCCAGCAGCGTAACGGGGGCCTCCTACAATGAGCAGTTCTTC.

The J gene is TRBJ2-4, the V gene TRBV6-5; the match to TRBD1 covers 7 bases. V was clipped by 6 bases and J by 0 bases; unmatched bases: 2. This CDR3 has 14 residues. Per germline, CDR1 MNHEY and CDR2 SVGAGI. CDR3 loop: CASRQGLAKNIQYF. DNA for the CDR3: TGTGCCAGCAGACAGGGGTTAGCCAAAAACATTCAGTACTTC.

This clonotype appeared once. V and J are TRBV28 and TRBJ1-6, with a weak D call TRBD1 (5 bases). Germline V lookup: CDR1 MDHEN, CDR2 SYDVKM. V was clipped by 8 bases and J by 4 bases, with 9 bases between them. This CDR3 region has 13 residues. For the CDR3, the DNA is TGTGCCAGCGGACGGGGGTATAATTCACCCCTCCACTTT. This sequence encodes CASGRGYNSPLHF.

The chain carries TRBV20-1 and TRBJ1-2, with D hard to call. Germline V gives CDR1 DFQATT, CDR2 SNEGSKA (reference sequence). The CDR3 is 15 amino acids. With 0 bases removed from V and 2 bases from J, the gap between germline ends came to 13 bases. The CDR3 DNA is TGCAGTGCTAGAGATAGCGGGTCTGGGAACTATGGCTACACCTTC. Amino acid sequence: CSARDSGSGNYGYTF.

This clonotype was observed a handful of times. The chain recombines TRBV29-1 with TRBJ2-6, with unresolved D. V was clipped by 5 bases and J by 0 bases, with 8 bases between them. The germline CDR1 and CDR2 sequences are SQVTM and ANQGSEA. This CDR3 is 14 amino acids long. CDR3 sequence: CSVFDSSGANVLTF. The CDR3 coding sequence is TGCAGCGTTTTTGATAGCTCTGGGGCCAACGTCCTGACTTTC. Full variable domain (outside the CDR3, taken from reference TRBV29-1 and TRBJ2-6): SAVISQKPSRDICQRGTSLTIQCQVDSQVTMMFWYRQQPGQSLTLIATANQGSEATYESGFVIDKFPISRPNLTFSTLTVSNMSPEDSSIYLCSVFDSSGANVLTFGAGSRLTVL.

The chain joins TRBV19 to TRBJ2-1; 7 bases line up with TRBD2. CDR3 length equals 15 residues. V was clipped by 3 bases and J by 7 bases; unmatched bases: 9. Germline V gives CDR1 LNHDA, CDR2 SQIVND (reference sequence). The CDR3: CASSIDSPGGNEQFF. The CDR3 DNA reads as TGTGCCAGTAGTATTGATTCCCCCGGGGGGAATGAGCAGTTCTTC. The full variable domain, in which reference TRBV19 and TRBJ2-1 provide the parts outside the CDR3, is DGGITQSPKYLFRKEGQNVTLSCEQNLNHDAMYWYRQDPGQGLRLIYYSQIVNDFQKGDIAEGYSVSREKKESFPLTVTSAQKNPTAFYLCASSIDSPGGNEQFFGPGTRLTVL.

This clonotype was seen a handful of times. The chain has TRBV2 and TRBJ2-4; D uncertain. Trimming took off 3 bases at V and 0 bases at J, with 6 bases between the two ends. Germline-derived CDR1 and CDR2 are SNHLY and FYNNEI. The length of the CDR3 is 14 residues. CDR3 bases: TGTGCCAGCAGTGAGGCCCGAGCCAAAAACATTCAGTACTTC. Its translation is CASSEARAKNIQYF.

Only a few counts were recorded for this clonotype. The chain has TRBV28 and TRBJ2-5, with no clear D. The end of the DNA aligns better with TRBJ2-7, so the J call may be wrong. CDR3 size: 12 residues. The germline CDR1 and CDR2 sequences are MDHEN and SYDVKM. CDR3 region: CASSFPFYEQYF. Written as DNA, the CDR3 is TGTGCCAGCAGTTTCCCATTCTACGAGCAGTACTTC.